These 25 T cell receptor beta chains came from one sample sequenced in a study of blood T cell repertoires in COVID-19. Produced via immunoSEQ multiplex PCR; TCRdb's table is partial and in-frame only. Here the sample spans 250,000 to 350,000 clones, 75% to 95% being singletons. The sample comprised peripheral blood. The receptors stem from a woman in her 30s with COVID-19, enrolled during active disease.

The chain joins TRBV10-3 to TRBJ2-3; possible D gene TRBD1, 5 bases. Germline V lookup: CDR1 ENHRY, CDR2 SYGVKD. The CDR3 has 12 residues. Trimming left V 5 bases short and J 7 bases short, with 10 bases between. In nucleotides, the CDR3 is TGTGCCATCAGTTTTCCAGGGTATACGCAGTATTTT. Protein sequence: CAISFPGYTQYF.

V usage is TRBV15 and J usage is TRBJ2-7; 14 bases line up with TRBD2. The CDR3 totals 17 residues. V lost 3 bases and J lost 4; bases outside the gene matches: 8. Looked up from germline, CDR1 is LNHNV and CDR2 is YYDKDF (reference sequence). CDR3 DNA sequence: TGTGCCACCAGCAGGACAGGGGGGACTAGCGGGAGATACGAGCAGTACTTC. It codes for CATSRTGGTSGRYEQYF.

Written as DNA, the CDR3 is TGCGCCAGCAGCCCCCCGGCAGGGGGCCCGAACTATGGCTACACCTTC. Its translation: CASSPPAGGPNYGYTF. The V call is TRBV4-1, the J call TRBJ1-2, with TRBD1 matching 8 bases. The CDR3 totals 16 residues. Germline CDR1 reads MGHRA; CDR2 reads YSYEKL. The trim removed 4 bases at V and 2 bases at J, leaving 9 bases unmatched.

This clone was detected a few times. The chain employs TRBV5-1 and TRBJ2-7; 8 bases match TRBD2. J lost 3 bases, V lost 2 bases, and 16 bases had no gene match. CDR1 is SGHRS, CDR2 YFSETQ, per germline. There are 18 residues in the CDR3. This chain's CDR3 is CASSLQLSGTRAVYEQYF. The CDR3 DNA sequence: TGCGCCAGCAGCTTACAATTGTCCGGGACTAGGGCCGTCTACGAGCAGTACTTC.

The DNA of the CDR3 is TGTGCCAGCAGCTTAGGTGAAACAGGTTACCAGCCCCAGCATTTT. Its translation: CASSLGETGYQPQHF. V usage is TRBV7-9 and J usage is TRBJ1-5, with D possibly matching TRBD1 (5 bases). Germline CDR1 SEHNR, CDR2 FQNEAQ (reference sequence). Trimming stripped 1 base from V and 7 bases from J, with 14 bases between. CDR3 length: 15 amino acids.

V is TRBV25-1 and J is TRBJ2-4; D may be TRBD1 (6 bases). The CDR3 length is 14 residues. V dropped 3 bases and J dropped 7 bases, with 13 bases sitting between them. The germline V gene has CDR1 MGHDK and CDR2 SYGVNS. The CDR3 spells CASSESDRGNIQYF. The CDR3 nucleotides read TGTGCCAGCAGTGAGTCGGACAGAGGGAACATTCAGTACTTC.

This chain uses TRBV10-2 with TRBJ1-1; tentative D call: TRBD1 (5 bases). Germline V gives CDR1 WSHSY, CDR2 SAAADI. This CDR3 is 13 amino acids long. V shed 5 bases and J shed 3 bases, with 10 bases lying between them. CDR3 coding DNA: TGCGCCAGCAGTTCCGGGGGGGACACTGAAGCTTTCTTT. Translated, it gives CASSSGGDTEAFF.

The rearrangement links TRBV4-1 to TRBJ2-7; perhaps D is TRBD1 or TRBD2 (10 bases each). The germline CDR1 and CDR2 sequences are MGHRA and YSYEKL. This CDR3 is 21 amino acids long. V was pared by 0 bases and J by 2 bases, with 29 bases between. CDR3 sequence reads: CASSQDRRGQGIAGGPYEQYF. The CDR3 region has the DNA TGCGCCAGCAGCCAAGATCGACGGGGACAGGGGATAGCGGGAGGCCCCTACGAGCAGTACTTC.

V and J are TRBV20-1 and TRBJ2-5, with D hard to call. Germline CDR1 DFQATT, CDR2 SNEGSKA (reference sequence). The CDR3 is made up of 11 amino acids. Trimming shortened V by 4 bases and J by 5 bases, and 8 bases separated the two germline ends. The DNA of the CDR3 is TGCAGTGCTAACCGGCGGGAGACCCAGTACTTC. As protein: CSANRRETQYF.

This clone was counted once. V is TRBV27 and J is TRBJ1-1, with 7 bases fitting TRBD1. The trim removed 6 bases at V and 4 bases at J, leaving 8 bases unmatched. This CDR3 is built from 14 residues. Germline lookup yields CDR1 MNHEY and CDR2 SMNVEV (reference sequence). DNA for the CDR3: TGTGCCAGCAGGGCAGGGGGACGTTTCACTGAAGCTTTCTTT. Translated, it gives CASRAGGRFTEAFF.

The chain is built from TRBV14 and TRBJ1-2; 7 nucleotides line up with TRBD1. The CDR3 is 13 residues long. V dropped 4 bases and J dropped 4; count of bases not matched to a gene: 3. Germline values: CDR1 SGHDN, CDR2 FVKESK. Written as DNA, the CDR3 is TGTGCCAGCAGCCCGGGACAGCGCTATGGCTACACCTTC. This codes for CASSPGQRYGYTF.

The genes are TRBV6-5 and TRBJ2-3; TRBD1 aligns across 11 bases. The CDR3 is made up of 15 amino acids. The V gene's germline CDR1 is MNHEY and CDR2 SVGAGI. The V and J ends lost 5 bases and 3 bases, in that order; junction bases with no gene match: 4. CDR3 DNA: TGTGCCAGCAGTAGGACAGGGGGCTGGACAGATACGCAGTATTTT. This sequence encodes CASSRTGGWTDTQYF.

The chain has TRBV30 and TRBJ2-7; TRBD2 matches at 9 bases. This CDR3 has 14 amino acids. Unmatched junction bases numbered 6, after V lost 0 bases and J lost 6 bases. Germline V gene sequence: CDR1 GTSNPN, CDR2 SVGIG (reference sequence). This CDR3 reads CAWSVLAGNSEQYF. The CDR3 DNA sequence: TGTGCCTGGAGTGTCCTAGCGGGGAATTCCGAGCAGTACTTC.

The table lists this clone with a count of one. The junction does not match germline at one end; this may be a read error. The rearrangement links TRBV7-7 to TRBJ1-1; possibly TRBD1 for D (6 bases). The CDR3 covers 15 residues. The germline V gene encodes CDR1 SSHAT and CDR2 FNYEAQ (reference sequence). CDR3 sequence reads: CASSLSQGLNTEAFF. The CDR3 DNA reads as TGTGCTAGCAGCTTATCACAGGGCCTGAACACTGAAGCTTTCTTT.

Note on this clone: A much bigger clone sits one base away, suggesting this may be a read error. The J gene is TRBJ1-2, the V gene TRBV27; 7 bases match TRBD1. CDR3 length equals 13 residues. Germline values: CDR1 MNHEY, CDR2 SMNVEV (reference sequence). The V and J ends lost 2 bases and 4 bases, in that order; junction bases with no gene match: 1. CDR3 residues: CASSLGTAYGYTF. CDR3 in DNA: TGTGCCAGCAGTTTAGGGACAGCCTATGGCTACACCTTC.

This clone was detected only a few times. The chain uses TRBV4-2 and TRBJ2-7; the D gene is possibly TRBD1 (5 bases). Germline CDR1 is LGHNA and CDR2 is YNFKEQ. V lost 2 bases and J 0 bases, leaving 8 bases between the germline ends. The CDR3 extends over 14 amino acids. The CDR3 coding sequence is TGTGCCAGCAGCCAATCGACAGCCTCCTACGAGCAGTACTTC. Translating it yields CASSQSTASYEQYF.

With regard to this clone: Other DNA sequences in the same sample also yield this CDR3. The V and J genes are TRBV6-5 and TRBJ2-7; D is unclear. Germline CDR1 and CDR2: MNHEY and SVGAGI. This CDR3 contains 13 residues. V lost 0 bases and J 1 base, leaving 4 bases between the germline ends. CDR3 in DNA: TGTGCCAGCAGTTACTCGAGGTCCTACGAGCAGTACTTC. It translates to CASSYSRSYEQYF.

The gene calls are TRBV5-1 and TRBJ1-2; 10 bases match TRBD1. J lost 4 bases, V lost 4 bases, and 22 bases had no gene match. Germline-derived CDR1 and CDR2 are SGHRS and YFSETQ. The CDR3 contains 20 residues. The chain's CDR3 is CASSNYRDRGTSGPLYGYTF. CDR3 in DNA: TGCGCCAGCAGCAATTACCGGGACAGGGGAACTAGTGGTCCCCTCTATGGCTACACCTTC.

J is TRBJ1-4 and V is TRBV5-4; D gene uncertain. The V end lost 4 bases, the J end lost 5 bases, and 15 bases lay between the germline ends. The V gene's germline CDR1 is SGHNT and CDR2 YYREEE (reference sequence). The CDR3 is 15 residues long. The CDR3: CASSLAGSQNEKLFF. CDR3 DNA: TGTGCCAGCAGCCTGGCGGGTAGCCAGAATGAAAAACTGTTTTTT.

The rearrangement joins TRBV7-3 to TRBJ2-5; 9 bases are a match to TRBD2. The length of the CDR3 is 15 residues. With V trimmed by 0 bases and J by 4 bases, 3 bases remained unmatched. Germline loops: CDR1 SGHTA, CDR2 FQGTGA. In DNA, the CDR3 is TGTGCCAGCAGCTTAACTAGCGGGAGACGAGAGACCCAGTACTTC. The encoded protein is CASSLTSGRRETQYF.

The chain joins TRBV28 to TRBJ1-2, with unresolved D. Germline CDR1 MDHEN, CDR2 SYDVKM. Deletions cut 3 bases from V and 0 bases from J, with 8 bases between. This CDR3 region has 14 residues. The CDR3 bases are TGTGCCAGCAGTTTGTTCGGGGCTAACTATGGCTACACCTTC. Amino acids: CASSLFGANYGYTF.

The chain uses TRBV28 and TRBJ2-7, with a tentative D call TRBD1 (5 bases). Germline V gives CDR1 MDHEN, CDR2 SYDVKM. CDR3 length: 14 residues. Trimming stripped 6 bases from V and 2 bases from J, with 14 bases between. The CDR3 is CASSPGPFTYEQYF. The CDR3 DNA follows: TGTGCCAGCAGCCCAGGGCCTTTTACCTACGAGCAGTACTTC.

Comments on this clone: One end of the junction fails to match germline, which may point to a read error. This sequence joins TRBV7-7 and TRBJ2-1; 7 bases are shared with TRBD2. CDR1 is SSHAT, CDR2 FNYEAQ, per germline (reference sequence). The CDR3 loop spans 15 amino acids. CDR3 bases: TGTGCTAGCAGCTTAGGAAGACTAGCATACAATGAGCAGTTCTTC. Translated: CASSLGRLAYNEQFF.

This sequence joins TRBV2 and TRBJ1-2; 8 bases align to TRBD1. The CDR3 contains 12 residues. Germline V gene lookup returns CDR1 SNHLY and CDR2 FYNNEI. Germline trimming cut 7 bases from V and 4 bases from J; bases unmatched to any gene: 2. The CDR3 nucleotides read TGTGCCAGCAACACAGGGGGCTATGGCTACACCTTC. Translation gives CASNTGGYGYTF. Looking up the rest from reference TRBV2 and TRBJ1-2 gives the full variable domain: EPEVTQTPSHQVTQMGQEVILRCVPISNHLYFYWYRQILGQKVEFLVSFYNNEISEKSEIFDDQFSVERPDGSNFTLKIRSTKLEDSAMYFCASNTGGYGYTFGSGTRLTVV.

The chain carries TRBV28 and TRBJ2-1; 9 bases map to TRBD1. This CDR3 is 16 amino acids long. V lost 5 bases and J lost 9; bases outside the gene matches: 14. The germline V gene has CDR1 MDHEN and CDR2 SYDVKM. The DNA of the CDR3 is TGTGCCAGCAGTGCGAGGCCCGGACAGGGGAAGGTTGAGCAGTTCTTC. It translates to CASSARPGQGKVEQFF.